The source of this T cell receptor (beta chain) is a study of T-cell memory formation after mild COVID-19. Study details: There were largely donor-specific TCR clusters.

General study results and limits: CD8+ contracting clones occupied EMRA, while CD4+ ones occupied mainly CM and EM. A second wave expanding day 15 to 37 was CD4+-biased; contracting clones were balanced.

Constant-segment primers served in 5'RACE that generated TCR alpha and TCR beta cDNA libraries bearing sample barcodes and UMIs. From the 5' RACE reads, TCRdb called clonotypes with MiXCR, one entry per CDR3 protein. The sample has some 150,000 distinct CDR3 sequences; roughly 13% are singletons. On this clonotype: Its specificity is not known.

This TCR derives from an adult woman who had mild COVID-19 (a few samples of this study predate the infection). Cell type and time point are not known. Sequencing was carried out using PBMCs or a T cell subset sorted from them (not recorded which).

CDR3 sequence reads: CASSEGDSYGYTF. The CDR3 DNA reads as TGTGCCAGCAGTGAGGGGGACAGCTATGGCTACACCTTC. The chain links TRBV6-1 to TRBJ1-2, with TRBD1 matching over 7 bases. In germline, CDR1 is MNHNS, CDR2 SASEGT. The CDR3 totals 13 residues. V dropped 3 bases and J dropped 4; count of bases not matched to a gene: 2.